The 14 T cell receptor beta chains below were found in one sample sequenced in a study of cytomegalovirus exposure and HLA in healthy donors. The PCR used 60 Vbeta and 13 Jbeta primers. The data were produced by immunoSEQ multiplex PCR, yet TCRdb's version contains in-frame clones alone and is incomplete. The sample shows around 160,000 clones, roughly 80% of them seen only once. Input material: PBMCs. These receptors all stem from a man between 40 and 49 years old in good health and CMV-seropositive.

CDR3 sequence reads: CASSLLGQGDYEQYF. CDR3 DNA sequence: TGTGCCAGCAGCTTACTGGGGCAGGGTGATTACGAGCAGTACTTC. The V gene is TRBV7-9, the J gene TRBJ2-7, with D perhaps matching TRBD1 (5 bases). Trimming shortened V by 2 bases and J by 4 bases, and 15 bases separated the two germline ends. This CDR3 spans 15 amino acids. Germline lookup yields CDR1 SEHNR and CDR2 FQNEAQ (reference sequence).

This clone has a handful of counts. V is TRBV6-1 and J is TRBJ1-1, with 8 bases lining up with TRBD1. The CDR3 extends over 15 amino acids. V shed 6 bases, J shed 5 bases, and the junction held 11 bases outside the gene matches. Germline lookup yields CDR1 MNHNS and CDR2 SASEGT. The DNA for the CDR3 is TGTGCCAGCAGGGAACCAGGGGGCGCACTTACTGAAGCTTTCTTT. This sequence encodes CASREPGGALTEAFF.

The rearrangement links TRBV4-3 to TRBJ2-1, with TRBD2 identical over 10 bases. The CDR3 has 17 amino acids. J gave up 5 bases and V 1 base, and 8 bases lay outside the gene matches. CDR1 LGHNA and CDR2 YSLEER come from the germline V gene. CDR3 in DNA: TGCGCCAGCAGCCAAGCCCTAGGACTAGCGGAACACAATGAGCAGTTCTTC. This sequence encodes CASSQALGLAEHNEQFF.

The chain joins TRBV27 to TRBJ1-5; D perhaps matches TRBD1 (5 bases). CDR1 is MNHEY, CDR2 SMNVEV, per germline (reference sequence). The CDR3 contains 15 residues. V lost 6 bases and J lost 1, with 13 bases in between. CDR3 protein: CASRGRAGSNQPQHF. CDR3 nucleotides: TGTGCCAGCAGGGGGCGAGCCGGGAGCAATCAGCCCCAGCATTTT.

V and J are TRBV7-2 and TRBJ1-4; D is perhaps TRBD1 (5 bases). Between the trimmed V and J ends, which lost 2 bases and 5 bases, there was a span of 12 bases. Looked up from germline, CDR1 is SGHTA and CDR2 is FQGNSA. This CDR3 contains 15 residues. DNA for the CDR3: TGTGCCAGCAGCTTATTCCCTGGGGGGAATGAAAAACTGTTTTTT. As protein: CASSLFPGGNEKLFF.

CDR3 sequence reads: CASNLKQALGHNYGYTF. CDR3 in DNA: TGTGCCAGTAACCTTAAGCAGGCGCTCGGACATAACTATGGCTACACCTTC. V usage is TRBV19 and J usage is TRBJ1-2, with D perhaps matching TRBD1 (5 bases). CDR3 length: 17 residues. Trimming removed 7 bases from V and 1 base from J, with 22 bases in between. Germline values: CDR1 LNHDA, CDR2 SQIVND (reference sequence).

This rearrangement joins TRBV15 to TRBJ1-5; no definite D call. The germline V gene encodes CDR1 LNHNV and CDR2 YYDKDF (reference sequence). Trimming removed 4 bases at V and 0 bases at J, with 16 bases between. This CDR3 spans 17 amino acids. CDR3 coding DNA: TGTGCCACCAGCATATTTGAAACAATCTCTAGCAATCAGCCCCAGCATTTT. This translates into CATSIFETISSNQPQHF.

V usage is TRBV5-4 and J usage is TRBJ2-1; D unresolved. V lost 4 bases to trimming and J lost 3 bases, with 14 bases between them. The CDR3 loop spans 15 amino acids. From germline, CDR1 is SGHNT and CDR2 YYREEE (reference sequence). The CDR3 DNA follows: TGTGCCAGCAGCCCGACTTCCCGTTACTACAATGAGCAGTTCTTC. Its protein is CASSPTSRYYNEQFF.

The V call is TRBV19, the J call TRBJ1-2; a possible D gene is TRBD1 (5 bases). With 1 base removed from V and 0 bases from J, the gap between germline ends came to 9 bases. The CDR3 runs 15 residues. Germline V gives CDR1 LNHDA, CDR2 SQIVND (reference sequence). The CDR3 is CASSIGQGPNYGYTF. The DNA of the CDR3 is TGTGCCAGTAGTATAGGGCAGGGCCCTAACTATGGCTACACCTTC.

The CDR3 DNA reads as TGTGCCAGCGCCCGGGACAGCCTCTACGAGCAGTACTTC. This translates into CASARDSLYEQYF. The V call is TRBV27, the J call TRBJ2-7, with TRBD1 identical over 7 bases. J was trimmed by 3 bases and V by 8 bases; bases with no gene match: 7. The V gene's germline CDR1 is MNHEY and CDR2 SMNVEV (reference sequence). The CDR3 runs 13 residues.

J is TRBJ1-5 and V is TRBV6-5, with a tentative D call TRBD1 (5 bases). With 6 bases removed from V and 1 base from J, the gap between germline ends came to 13 bases. This CDR3 comprises 15 residues. Germline V gene sequence: CDR1 MNHEY, CDR2 SVGAGI. The CDR3: CASRFSGGSNQPQHF. DNA for the CDR3: TGTGCCAGCAGGTTTTCGGGGGGGAGCAATCAGCCCCAGCATTTT.

This sequence joins TRBV13 and TRBJ2-5; the D gene is possibly TRBD1 (6 bases). Per germline, CDR1 PRHDT and CDR2 FYEKMQ (reference sequence). The CDR3 consists of 14 residues. V gave up 4 bases and J gave up 5 bases, with 14 bases separating them. As DNA, the CDR3 is TGTGCCAGCAGCTCTCTCGACAGGAGGGAGACCCAGTACTTC. It specifies CASSSLDRRETQYF.

V and J are TRBV29-1 and TRBJ1-1; 8 bases fit TRBD1. This CDR3 is 13 amino acids long. The J segment lost 1 base and the V segment lost 8 bases, leaving 6 bases of the junction unmatched. Germline V gene lookup returns CDR1 SQVTM and CDR2 ANQGSEA. CDR3 sequence reads: CSITGQGNTEAFF. DNA of the CDR3: TGCAGCATCACCGGACAGGGGAACACTGAAGCTTTCTTT.

V is TRBV28 and J is TRBJ1-1; TRBD1 matches 9 bases. The CDR3 is 15 amino acids. CDR1 is MDHEN, CDR2 SYDVKM, per germline. Trimming removed 5 bases from V and 4 bases from J; junction bases left unmatched: 8. The CDR3 DNA is TGTGCCAGCAGTCCCACCGCGACAGGGGGCACTGAAGCTTTCTTT. It specifies CASSPTATGGTEAFF.